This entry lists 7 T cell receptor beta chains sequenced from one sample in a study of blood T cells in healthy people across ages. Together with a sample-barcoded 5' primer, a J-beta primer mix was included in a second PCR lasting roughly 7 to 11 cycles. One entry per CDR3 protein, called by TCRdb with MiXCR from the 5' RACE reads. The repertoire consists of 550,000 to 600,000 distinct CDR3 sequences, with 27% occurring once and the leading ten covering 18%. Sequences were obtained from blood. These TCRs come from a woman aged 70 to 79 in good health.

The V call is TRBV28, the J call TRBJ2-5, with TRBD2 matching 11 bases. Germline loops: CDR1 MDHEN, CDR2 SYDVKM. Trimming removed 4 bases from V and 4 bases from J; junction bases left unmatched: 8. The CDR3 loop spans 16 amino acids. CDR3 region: CASSSPSSGGRETQYF. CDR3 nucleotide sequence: TGTGCCAGCAGTTCCCCGTCTAGCGGGGGGAGAGAGACCCAGTACTTC.

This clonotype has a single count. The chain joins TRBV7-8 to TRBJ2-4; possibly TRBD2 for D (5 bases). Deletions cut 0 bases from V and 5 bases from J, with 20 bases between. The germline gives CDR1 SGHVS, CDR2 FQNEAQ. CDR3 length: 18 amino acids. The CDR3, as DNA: TGTGCCAGCAGCTTAGCCCGAACTAGGCATGTGGTTGAAAACATTCAGTACTTC. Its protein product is CASSLARTRHVVENIQYF.

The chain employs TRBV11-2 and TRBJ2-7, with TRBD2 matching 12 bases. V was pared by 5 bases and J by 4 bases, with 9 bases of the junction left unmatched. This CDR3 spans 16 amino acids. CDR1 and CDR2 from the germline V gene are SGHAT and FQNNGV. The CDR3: CASSRIGLAGTYEQYF. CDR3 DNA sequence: TGTGCCAGCAGCCGAATCGGACTAGCGGGGACATACGAGCAGTACTTC.

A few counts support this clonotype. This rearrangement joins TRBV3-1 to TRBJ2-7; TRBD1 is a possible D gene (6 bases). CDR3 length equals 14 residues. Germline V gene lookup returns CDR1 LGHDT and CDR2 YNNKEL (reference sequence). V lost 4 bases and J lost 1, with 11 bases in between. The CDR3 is CASSRWTVSYEQYF. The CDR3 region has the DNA TGTGCCAGCAGCCGTTGGACAGTTTCCTACGAGCAGTACTTC.

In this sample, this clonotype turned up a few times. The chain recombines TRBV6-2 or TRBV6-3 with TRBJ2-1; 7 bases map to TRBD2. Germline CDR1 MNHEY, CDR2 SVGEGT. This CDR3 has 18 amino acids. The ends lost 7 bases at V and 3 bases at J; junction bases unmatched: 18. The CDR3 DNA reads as TGTGCCAGCACTGGGAGGGGACTAACTGGTTTAGGCTACAATGAGCAGTTCTTC. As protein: CASTGRGLTGLGYNEQFF.

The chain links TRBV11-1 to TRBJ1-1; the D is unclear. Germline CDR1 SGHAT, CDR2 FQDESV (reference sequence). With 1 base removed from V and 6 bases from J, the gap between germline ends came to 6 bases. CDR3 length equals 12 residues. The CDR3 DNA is TGTGCCAGCAGCTTAGGGGTTTCTGAAGCTTTCTTT. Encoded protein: CASSLGVSEAFF.

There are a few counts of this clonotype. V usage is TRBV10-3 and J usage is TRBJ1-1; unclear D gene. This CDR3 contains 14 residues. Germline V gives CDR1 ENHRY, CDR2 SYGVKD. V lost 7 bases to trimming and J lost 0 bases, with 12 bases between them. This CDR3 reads CAIKGEQLNTEAFF. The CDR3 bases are TGTGCCATCAAGGGAGAGCAGCTGAACACTGAAGCTTTCTTT.